These 10 T cell receptor beta chains were all obtained from the same sample, sequenced in a study of blood T cells in healthy people across ages. With a J-beta primer mix and a sample-barcoded 5' primer, a second PCR ran about 7 to 12 cycles. A single record per CDR3 protein comes from TCRdb applying MiXCR to the 5' RACE reads. The sample lists around 1,000,000 distinct CDR3 sequences, about 25% occurring once. These data are also associated with another study on T cells of mothers and their children.

Sequences were obtained from blood. These receptors were taken from a girl aged 2 to 10 in good health.

This chain links TRBV6-2 or TRBV6-3 with TRBJ1-1, with D tentatively TRBD1 (5 bases). Germline-derived CDR1 and CDR2 are MNHEY and SVGEGT. V was clipped by 4 bases and J by 2 bases, with 20 bases between them. This CDR3 is 17 amino acids long. Here the CDR3 DNA reads TGTGCCAGCAGTTTACGGACACCTTCCTCCAGCAACACTGAAGCTTTCTTT. Residues: CASSLRTPSSSNTEAFF.

This clonotype showed up just a few times. This sequence joins TRBV7-6 and TRBJ2-3; perhaps TRBD2 as D (6 bases). The CDR3 sequence is 14 residues long. Germline assignment: CDR1 SGHVS and CDR2 FNYEAQ. With 4 bases removed from V and 3 bases from J, the gap between germline ends came to 11 bases. The CDR3 loop is CASSSSDYTDTQYF. The CDR3 DNA sequence: TGTGCCAGCAGCTCTTCGGACTATACAGATACGCAGTATTTT.

The V call is TRBV27, the J call TRBJ2-5, with D maybe TRBD1 (5 bases). The J call is in doubt because the DNA end fits TRBJ2-7 better. The CDR3 runs to 13 residues. CDR1 and CDR2 (germline): MNHEY, SMNVEV (reference sequence). CDR3 nucleotides: TGTGCTAGCCAAACCCTCGACAGTAGCGAGCAGTACTTC. Protein: CASQTLDSSEQYF.

This clonotype turned up a few times. The chain couples TRBV7-9 to TRBJ2-5; 7 bases line up with TRBD1. Germline trimming cut 5 bases from V and 11 bases from J; bases unmatched to any gene: 14. The germline V gene has CDR1 SEHNR and CDR2 FQNEAQ (reference sequence). The CDR3 extends over 14 amino acids. CDR3: CASSRTGSSYKQYF. For the CDR3, the DNA is TGTGCCAGCAGCCGGACAGGAAGCTCCTACAAGCAGTACTTC.

This clonotype turned up a few times. V usage is TRBV28 and J usage is TRBJ1-2, with 7 bases lining up with TRBD1. Trimming removed 2 bases from V and 5 bases from J; junction bases left unmatched: 8. The CDR3 is 15 amino acids. Germline V CDR1 and CDR2: MDHEN, SYDVKM. The CDR3 loop reads CASSLVTGDPYGYTF. CDR3 DNA: TGTGCCAGCAGTTTAGTAACAGGGGACCCATATGGCTACACCTTC.

The chain is built from TRBV5-1 and TRBJ2-1, with TRBD1 as a possible D gene (5 bases). This CDR3 comprises 15 residues. The germline CDR1 and CDR2 sequences are SGHRS and YFSETQ. Trimming left V 0 bases short and J 7 bases short, with 14 bases between. CDR3: CASSLEAGIRNEQFF. The CDR3 coding sequence is TGCGCCAGCAGCTTGGAGGCAGGGATTAGGAATGAGCAGTTCTTC.

This sequence joins TRBV7-2 and TRBJ2-5, with TRBD2 matching 10 bases. The CDR3 has 16 residues. J lost 3 bases, V lost 1 base, and 5 bases had no gene match. Per germline, CDR1 SGHTA and CDR2 FQGNSA. This CDR3 is CASSLGLAGVKETQYF. The CDR3 nucleotides read TGTGCCAGCAGCTTAGGGCTAGCGGGGGTAAAAGAGACCCAGTACTTC.

This clonotype occurred a few times. Here the CDR3 DNA reads TGTGCCAGCAGCAGGGACGTGGTTGTCAATGAGCAGTTCTTC. Protein product: CASSRDVVVNEQFF. V gene TRBV25-1 combines with J gene TRBJ2-1, with D perhaps TRBD1 or TRBD2 (5 bases each). The length of the CDR3 is 14 residues. Germline CDR1 reads MGHDK; CDR2 reads SYGVNS. V was trimmed by 6 bases and J by 6 bases, leaving 15 bases between them.

Notes on this clonotype: One end of the junction does not line up with germline, which may come from a read error. This rearrangement joins TRBV13 to TRBJ1-1; tentative D call: TRBD1 (5 bases). The CDR3 consists of 12 residues. Germline V gene data show CDR1 as PRHDT and CDR2 as FYEKMQ (reference sequence). The CDR3 region is CTSSLSGPEAFF. CDR3 DNA sequence: TGTACCAGCAGCTTATCAGGGCCCGAAGCTTTCTTT.

This clonotype has a handful of counts. The chain uses TRBV2 and TRBJ1-5; TRBD1 aligns across 9 bases. V trimming: 6 bases; J trimming: 8 bases; junction bases outside the gene matches: 8. The V gene's germline CDR1 is SNHLY and CDR2 FYNNEI. The CDR3 loop spans 14 amino acids. For the CDR3, the DNA is TGTGCCAGCAGATCCGGGACAGGGTGGGAGCCCCAGCATTTT. This encodes CASRSGTGWEPQHF.